A selection of T cell receptor beta chains follows, all from one sample in a study of control samples from healthy donors and cancer patients. Clones were sequenced by immunoSEQ multiplex PCR, and TCRdb holds only the in-frame ones, with some missing. The sample consists of around 19,000 clones, around 84% of them appearing once. Sequencing used PBMCs. The receptors were sampled from a man older than 75 with head and neck cancer. The CDR3 runs from the conserved cysteine through the conserved F or W. D genes are given only for firm matches. Rows give clone size only sometimes, using once, few, many, or a class for an expanded clone.

v_gene: TRBV15; abundance: .; j_gene: TRBJ2-7; d_gene: .; CDR3aa: CATSRLGSGYEQYF; CDR3nt: TGTGCCACCAGCAGATTGGGTTCGGGCTACGAGCAGTACTTC
v_gene: TRBV18; abundance: .; j_gene: TRBJ2-7; d_gene: .; CDR3aa: CASSPTQTYEQYF; CDR3nt: TGTGCCAGCTCACCAACACAGACATACGAGCAGTACTTC
v_gene: TRBV7-2; abundance: .; j_gene: TRBJ2-3; d_gene: TRBD1; CDR3aa: CASSLTGGSADTQYF; CDR3nt: TGTGCCAGCAGCTTGACAGGGGGAAGCGCAGATACGCAGTATTTT
v_gene: TRBV2; abundance: few; j_gene: TRBJ2-3; d_gene: TRBD2; CDR3aa: CASSGTSGGPPPYADTQYF; CDR3nt: TGTGCCAGCAGTGGGACTAGCGGGGGGCCCCCTCCTTACGCGGATACGCAGTATTTT
v_gene: TRBV10-3; abundance: few; j_gene: TRBJ2-7; d_gene: .; CDR3aa: CAAHSEPGYTYEQYF; CDR3nt: TGTGCCGCACACTCCGAACCGGGATATACCTACGAGCAGTACTTC
v_gene: TRBV6-1; abundance: .; j_gene: TRBJ2-5; d_gene: .; CDR3aa: CASSETGPDQETQYF; CDR3nt: TGTGCCAGCAGTGAAACCGGGCCAGATCAAGAGACCCAGTACTTC
v_gene: TRBV7-9; abundance: .; j_gene: TRBJ2-5; d_gene: TRBD2; CDR3aa: CASSTGLAGGYGETQYF; CDR3nt: TGTGCCAGCAGCACAGGACTAGCGGGGGGCTACGGAGAGACCCAGTACTTC
v_gene: TRBV27; abundance: .; j_gene: TRBJ2-2; d_gene: TRBD2; CDR3aa: CASTLGPGGTGELFF; CDR3nt: TGTGCCAGCACCCTAGGCCCGGGAGGCACCGGGGAGCTGTTTTTT
v_gene: TRBV27; abundance: .; j_gene: TRBJ2-3; d_gene: .; CDR3aa: CASSLTGHSDTQYF; CDR3nt: TGTGCCAGCAGTTTAACAGGGCACTCAGATACGCAGTATTTT
v_gene: TRBV6-5; abundance: .; j_gene: TRBJ1-4; d_gene: .; CDR3aa: CASRGEKLFF; CDR3nt: TGTGCCAGCAGGGGTGAAAAACTGTTTTTT
v_gene: TRBV7-2; abundance: .; j_gene: TRBJ1-5; d_gene: .; CDR3aa: CASSPRGGDQPQHF; CDR3nt: TGTGCCAGCAGCCCCCGGGGGGGCGATCAGCCCCAGCATTTT
v_gene: TRBV5-1; abundance: few; j_gene: TRBJ2-1; d_gene: .; CDR3aa: CASSLGRQYNEQFF; CDR3nt: TGCGCCAGCAGCTTGGGGCGGCAATACAATGAGCAGTTCTTC
v_gene: TRBV30; abundance: .; j_gene: TRBJ1-5; d_gene: .; CDR3aa: CAWSVGRVSNQPQHF; CDR3nt: TGTGCCTGGAGTGTGGGCAGGGTCAGCAATCAGCCCCAGCATTTT
v_gene: TRBV7-3; abundance: .; j_gene: TRBJ2-1; d_gene: TRBD2; CDR3aa: CASSPQTSGYNEQFF; CDR3nt: TGTGCCAGCAGCCCCCAAACTAGCGGCTACAATGAGCAGTTCTTC
v_gene: TRBV13; abundance: .; j_gene: TRBJ1-3; d_gene: .; CDR3aa: CASSSRQDSGNTIYF; CDR3nt: TGTGCCAGCAGCTCCCGACAGGACTCTGGAAACACCATATATTTT
v_gene: TRBV2; abundance: .; j_gene: TRBJ2-7; d_gene: TRBD2; CDR3aa: CASKGLAGPYEQYF; CDR3nt: TGTGCCAGCAAAGGACTAGCGGGGCCCTACGAGCAGTACTTC